This record looks at one T cell receptor beta chain sequence and its context. This clonotype was seen repeatedly, ten times or more. The specificity of this receptor is unknown. The record has no base qualities; no much larger clone is one base away. Library creation used 5' RACE. The sequencer was an Illumina Genome Analyzer IIx. RNA-based TCR cDNA libraries were prepared by a previously described protocol with several modifications. To prevent cross-contamination, barcodes specific to each sample were added to both ends of every TCR cDNA library during cDNA synthesis and amplification. The published analysis was carried out like this. Between about 100,000 and nearly 550,000 clonotypes were identified per individual, and roughly 2 to 4 million CDR3-containing reads were obtained per library. Reads with improper barcode index combinations were discarded, and clonesets were then built for each library with the MiTCR software. While assembling CDR3 clonotypes, MiTCR corrected PCR and sequencing errors and either filtered or rescued low-quality reads. Artificial out-of-frame clonotypes were removed by being mapped to in-frame sequences, with one indel in the CDR3 allowed. To measure how similar V and J gene usage was between donors, Jensen-Shannon divergence was divided by mean entropy. Using fastp trimming at Q25 and MiXCR clonotype assembly, TCRdb reanalyzed the public sequencing data and kept in-frame beta chains. One record per CDR3 amino acid sequence lists the most common genes and DNA. V and J calls and clone size were set by TCRdb, not the authors. The sample table shows around 380,000 distinct CDR3 sequences, and roughly 27% are seen once. The ten largest clones represent about 6% of the sample.

The data originate from a study of identical twins' blood T cells (dated by TCRdb to the early 2010s). The study in broad terms: About 48 million Illumina reads were obtained across approximately twelve libraries, comprising six alpha-chain and six beta-chain libraries. The study compared TCR alpha and beta chain repertoires of three pairs of monozygous twins using next-generation sequencing to assess genetic influence on repertoire formation.

The donors were six healthy women who made up three monozygous twin pairs. All three twin pairs had been reared together and were thought likely to have met the same infectious agents and vaccines. TCR cDNA libraries were prepared from RNA that was isolated from peripheral blood mononuclear cells. Including the terminal cysteine and phenylalanine, the CDR3 comprises 15 residues. This entry keeps only the CDR3 DNA: 45 bases, framed from base 1. V was cut back by 4 bases and J by 4 bases, leaving a gap of 17 bases between them. The germline V gene sets CDR1 to SGHRS and CDR2 to YFSETQ. Findings and caveats that apply to the study as a whole: The count of CDR3 clonotypes shared by two donors depended mainly on the product of the two donors' cloneset sizes, and twins did not clearly depart from this trend. Because the twins were raised together, environmental influences could not be ruled out as an explanation for the similarity between twins. Among the most abundant TCRbeta clonotypes, more CDR3 sequences were shared by each donor with her twin than with unrelated donors. The proposed role of the TCRalpha J segment in MHC recognition during thymic selection was stated to require validation by independent studies. V gene usage was reported to be markedly more similar within twin pairs than between unrelated donors, even among non-selected out-of-frame TCRbeta clonotypes.

The clonotype originates from a woman aged 18-55 years in good health. The chain was built from TRBV5-1 and TRBJ1-2; the D segment could be TRBD1, given 6 matching bases. Source material: PBMCs. The DNA sequence reads TGCGCCAGCAGCCTTGGACAGCCCAATTCCTATGGCTACACCTTC. Translated, this gives CASSLGQPNSYGYTF.